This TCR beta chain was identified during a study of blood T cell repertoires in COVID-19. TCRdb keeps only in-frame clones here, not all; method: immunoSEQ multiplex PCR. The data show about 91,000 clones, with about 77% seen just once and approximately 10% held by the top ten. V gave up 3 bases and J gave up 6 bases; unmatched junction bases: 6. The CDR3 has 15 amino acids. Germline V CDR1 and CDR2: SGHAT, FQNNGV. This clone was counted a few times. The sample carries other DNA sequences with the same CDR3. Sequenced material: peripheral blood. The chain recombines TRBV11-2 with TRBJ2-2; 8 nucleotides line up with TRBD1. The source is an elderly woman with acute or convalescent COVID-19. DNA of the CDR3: TGTGCCAGCAGCTTGGCAGGGGGCAGGGCCGGGGAGCTGTTTTTT. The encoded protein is CASSLAGGRAGELFF.